The source of this TCR beta chain is a study of response to subunit inactivated influenza vaccine. V trimming: 4 bases; J trimming: 5 bases; junction bases outside the gene matches: 5. This CDR3 spans 14 amino acids. This clonotype was found a few times. From the RT-PCR reads, TCRdb called clonotypes with MiXCR, one entry per CDR3 protein. The sample lists 500,000 to 600,000 distinct CDR3 sequences, roughly 12% occurring once. The same data also went into a second study, on T cells expressing NK-cell markers. According to that study: The authors generated TCR beta cDNA through 5'RACE template switching with UMIs.

The sequenced sample was PBMCs from blood, obtained on the day of vaccination. The clonotype was recovered from a man over 45 who received an inactivated influenza vaccine. V usage is TRBV12-3 or TRBV12-4 and J usage is TRBJ1-5; 7 positions match TRBD1. The CDR3 DNA follows: TGTGCCAGCAGTTACCGGGACAGTCATCAGCCCCAGCATTTT. As protein: CASSYRDSHQPQHF.